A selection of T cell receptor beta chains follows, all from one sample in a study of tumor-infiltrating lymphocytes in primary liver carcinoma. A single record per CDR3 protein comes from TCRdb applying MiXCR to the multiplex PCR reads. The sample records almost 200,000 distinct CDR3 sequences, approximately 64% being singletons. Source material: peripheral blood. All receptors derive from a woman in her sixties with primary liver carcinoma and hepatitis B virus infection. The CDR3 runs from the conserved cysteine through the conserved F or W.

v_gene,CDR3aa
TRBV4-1,CASSQHRLRGEQPQHF
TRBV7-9,CVNSPRDQGADYEQYF
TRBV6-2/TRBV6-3,CASSLDRGVNSPLHF
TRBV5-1,CATSLEGGDRGWSYEQYF
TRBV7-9,CAIAERVDSPLHF
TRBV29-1,CSAGTDEAFF
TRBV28,CASSPGTFAEGYTF
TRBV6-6,CAISYKGLAHSDTQYF
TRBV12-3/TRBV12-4,CASSLSQGARNEQFF
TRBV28,CATLNGGSLNTEAFF
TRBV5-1,CASSLGTREKLFF
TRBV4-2,CANSPGQGGSYEQCF
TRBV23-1,CTSSPRGLAGINNEQFF
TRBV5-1,CASSLASGHTEAFF
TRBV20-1,CSPRSTGNIETQYF
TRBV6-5,CASRRQVRVETQYF
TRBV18,CASSSGTSGPEQFF
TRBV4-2,CASTQTGGRGPDTQYF
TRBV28,CASSQPTSGSRDTQYF
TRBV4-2,CASSAGDSGTNEKLFF
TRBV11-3,CAGSLETSGLNEQFF
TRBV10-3,CAISGKTRRVTNEQFF
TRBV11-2,CASSLDLGGLAGVGIDTQYF
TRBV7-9,CASSQFRTATTEAFF